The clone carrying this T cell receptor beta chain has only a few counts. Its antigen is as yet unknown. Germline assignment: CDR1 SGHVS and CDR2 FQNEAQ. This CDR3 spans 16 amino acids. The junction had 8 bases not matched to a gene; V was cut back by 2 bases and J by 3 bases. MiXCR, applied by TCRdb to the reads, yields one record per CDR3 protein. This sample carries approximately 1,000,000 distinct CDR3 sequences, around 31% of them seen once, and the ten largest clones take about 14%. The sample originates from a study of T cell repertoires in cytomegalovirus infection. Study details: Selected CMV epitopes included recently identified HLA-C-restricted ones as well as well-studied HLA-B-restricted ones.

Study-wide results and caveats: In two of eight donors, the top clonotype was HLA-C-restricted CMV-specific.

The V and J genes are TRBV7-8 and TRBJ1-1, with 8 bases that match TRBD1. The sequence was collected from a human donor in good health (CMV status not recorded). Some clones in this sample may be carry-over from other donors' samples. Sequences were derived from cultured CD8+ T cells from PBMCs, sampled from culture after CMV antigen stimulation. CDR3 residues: CASSLTTGVGYTEAFF. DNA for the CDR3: TGTGCCAGCAGCTTAACGACAGGGGTAGGGTACACTGAAGCTTTCTTT. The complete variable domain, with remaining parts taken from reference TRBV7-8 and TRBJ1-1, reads GAGVSQSPRYKVAKRGQDVALRCDPISGHVSLFWYQQALGQGPEFLTYFQNEAQLDKSGLPSDRFFAERPEGSVSTLKIQRTQQEDSAVYLCASSLTTGVGYTEAFFGQGTRLTVV.